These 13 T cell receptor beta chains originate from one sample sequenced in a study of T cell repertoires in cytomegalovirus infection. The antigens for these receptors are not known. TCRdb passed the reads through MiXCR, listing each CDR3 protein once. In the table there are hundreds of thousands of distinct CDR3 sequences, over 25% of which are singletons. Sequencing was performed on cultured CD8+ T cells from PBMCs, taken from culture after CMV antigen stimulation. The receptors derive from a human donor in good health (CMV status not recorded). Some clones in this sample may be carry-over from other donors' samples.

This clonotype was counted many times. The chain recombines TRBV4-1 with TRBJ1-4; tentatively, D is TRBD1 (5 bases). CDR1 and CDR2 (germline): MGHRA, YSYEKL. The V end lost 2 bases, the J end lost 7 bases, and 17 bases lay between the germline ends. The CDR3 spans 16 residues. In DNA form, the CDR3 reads TGCGCCAGCAGCCAATCTCGTGCAGGGACGGCTGAAAAACTGTTTTTT. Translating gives CASSQSRAGTAEKLFF.

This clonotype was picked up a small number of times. The CDR3 DNA reads as TGTGCCAGCAGTTTGCTTCGGCTGACTGAAGCTTTCTTT. It translates to CASSLLRLTEAFF. The V and J genes are TRBV28 and TRBJ1-1, with D unclear. Per the germline V gene, CDR1 is MDHEN and CDR2 is SYDVKM. CDR3 size: 13 residues. Deletions cut 3 bases from V and 5 bases from J, with 10 bases between.

This CDR3 reads CASSDLGVQPQHF. In DNA, the CDR3 is TGTGCCAGCAGTGACCTCGGGGTTCAGCCCCAGCATTTT. The chain uses TRBV6-5 and TRBJ1-5; D unresolved. Germline assignment: CDR1 MNHEY and CDR2 SVGAGI. Trimming took off 5 bases at V and 6 bases at J, with 11 bases between the two ends. This CDR3 spans 13 amino acids.

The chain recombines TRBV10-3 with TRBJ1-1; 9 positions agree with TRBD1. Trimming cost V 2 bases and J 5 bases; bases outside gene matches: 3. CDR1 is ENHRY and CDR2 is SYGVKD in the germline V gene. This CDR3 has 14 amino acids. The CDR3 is CAISEGQGNTEAFF. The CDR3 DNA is TGTGCCATCAGTGAGGGACAGGGGAATACTGAAGCTTTCTTT.

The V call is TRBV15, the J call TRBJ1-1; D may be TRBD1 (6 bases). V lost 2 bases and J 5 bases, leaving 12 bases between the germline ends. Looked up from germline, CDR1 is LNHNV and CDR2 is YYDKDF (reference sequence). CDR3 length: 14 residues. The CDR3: CATSRPQGWTEAFF. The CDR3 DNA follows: TGTGCCACCAGCAGACCCCAGGGGTGGACTGAAGCTTTCTTT.

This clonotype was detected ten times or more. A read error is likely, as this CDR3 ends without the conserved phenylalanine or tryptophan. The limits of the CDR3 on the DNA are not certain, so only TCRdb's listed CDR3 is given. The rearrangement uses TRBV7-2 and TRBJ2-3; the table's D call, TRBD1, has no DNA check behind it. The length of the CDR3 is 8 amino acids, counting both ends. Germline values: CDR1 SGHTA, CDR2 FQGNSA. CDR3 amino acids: CASRPGTC.

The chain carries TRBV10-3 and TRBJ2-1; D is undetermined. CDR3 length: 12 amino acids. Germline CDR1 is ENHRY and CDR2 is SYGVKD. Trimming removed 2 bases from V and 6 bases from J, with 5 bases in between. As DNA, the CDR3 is TGTGCCATCAGTGAGGAATTCAATGAGCAGTTCTTC. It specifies CAISEEFNEQFF.

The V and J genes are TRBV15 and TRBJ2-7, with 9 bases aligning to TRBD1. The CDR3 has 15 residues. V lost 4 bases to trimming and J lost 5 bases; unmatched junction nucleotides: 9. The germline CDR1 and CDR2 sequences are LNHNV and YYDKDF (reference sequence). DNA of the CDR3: TGTGCCACCAGCATAGCAAGGACAGGGGTGAACGAGCAGTACTTC. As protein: CATSIARTGVNEQYF.

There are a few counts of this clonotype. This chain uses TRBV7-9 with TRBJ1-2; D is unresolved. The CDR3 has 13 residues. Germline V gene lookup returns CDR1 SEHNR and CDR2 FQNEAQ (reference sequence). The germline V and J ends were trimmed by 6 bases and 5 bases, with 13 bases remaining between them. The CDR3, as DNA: TGTGCCAGCAGGCCATCTCAGGAATATGGCTACACCTTC. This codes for CASRPSQEYGYTF.

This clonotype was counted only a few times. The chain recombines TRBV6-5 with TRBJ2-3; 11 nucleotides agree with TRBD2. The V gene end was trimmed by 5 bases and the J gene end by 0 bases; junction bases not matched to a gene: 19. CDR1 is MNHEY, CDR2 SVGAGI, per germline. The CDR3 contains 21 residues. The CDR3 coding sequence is TGTGCCAGCAGTCCAAGGCTTTCGACTAGCGGGGTGTATTCTAGCACAGATACGCAGTATTTT. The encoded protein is CASSPRLSTSGVYSSTDTQYF.

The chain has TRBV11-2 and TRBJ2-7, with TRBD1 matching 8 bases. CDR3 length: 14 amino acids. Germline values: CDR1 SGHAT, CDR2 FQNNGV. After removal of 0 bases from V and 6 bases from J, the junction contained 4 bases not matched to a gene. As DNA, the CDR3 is TGTGCCAGCAGCTTAGAACAGGGGACAGGCGAGCAGTACTTC. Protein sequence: CASSLEQGTGEQYF.

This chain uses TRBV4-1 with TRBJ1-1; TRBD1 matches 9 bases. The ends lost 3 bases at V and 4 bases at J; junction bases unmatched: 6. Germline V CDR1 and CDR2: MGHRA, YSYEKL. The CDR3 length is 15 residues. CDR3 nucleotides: TGCGCCAGCAGCCAGGACAGGGGAATGATCACTGAAGCTTTCTTT. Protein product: CASSQDRGMITEAFF.

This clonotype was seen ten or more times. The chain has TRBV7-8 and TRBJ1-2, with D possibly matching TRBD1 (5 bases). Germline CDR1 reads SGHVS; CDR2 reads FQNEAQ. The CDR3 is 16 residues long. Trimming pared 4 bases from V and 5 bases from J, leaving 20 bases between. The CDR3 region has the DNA TGTGCCAGCAGCTCCCCGGACTATGGGGGGAAGTATGGCTACACCTTC. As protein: CASSSPDYGGKYGYTF.